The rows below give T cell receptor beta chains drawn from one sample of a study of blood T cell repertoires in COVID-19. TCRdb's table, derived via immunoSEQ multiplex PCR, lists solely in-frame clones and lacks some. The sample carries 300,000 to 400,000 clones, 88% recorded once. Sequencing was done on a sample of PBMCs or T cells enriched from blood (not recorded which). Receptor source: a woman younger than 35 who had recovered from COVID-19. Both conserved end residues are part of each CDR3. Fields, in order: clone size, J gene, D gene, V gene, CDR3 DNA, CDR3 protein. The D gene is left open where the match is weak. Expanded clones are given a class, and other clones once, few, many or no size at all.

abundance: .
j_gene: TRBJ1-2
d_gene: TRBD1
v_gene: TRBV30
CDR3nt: TGTGCCTGGAGTCAGACAGGGGAATATGGCTACACCTTC
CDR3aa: CAWSQTGEYGYTF

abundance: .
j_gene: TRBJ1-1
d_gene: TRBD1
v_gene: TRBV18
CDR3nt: TGTGCCAGCTCACCACCGCAGGGGGCCCTGGGCTTT
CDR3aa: CASSPPQGALGF

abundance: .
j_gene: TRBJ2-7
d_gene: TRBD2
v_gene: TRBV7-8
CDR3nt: TGTGCCAGCAGCTACCTGGCCGGGACTAGCGGGGGTATCCTATCCTACGAGCAGTACTTC
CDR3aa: CASSYLAGTSGGILSYEQYF

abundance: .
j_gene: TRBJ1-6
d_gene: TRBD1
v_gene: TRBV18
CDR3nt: TGTGCCAGCTCCCCCGGACAGGTCGCGCTAAATTCACCCCTCCACTTT
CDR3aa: CASSPGQVALNSPLHF

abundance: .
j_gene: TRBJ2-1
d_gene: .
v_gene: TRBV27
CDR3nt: TGTGCCAGCAGTTTGCGGAGGGGTAATGAGCAGTTCTTC
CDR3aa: CASSLRRGNEQFF

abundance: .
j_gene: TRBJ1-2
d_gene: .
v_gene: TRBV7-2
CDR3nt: TGTGCCAGCAGCACCCAATCGACAGACCGCTATGGCTACACCTTC
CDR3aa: CASSTQSTDRYGYTF

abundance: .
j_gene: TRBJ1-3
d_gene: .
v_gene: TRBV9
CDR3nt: TGTGCCAGCAGCGTAGGGACAACAGGAAAAGGAAACACCATATATTTT
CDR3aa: CASSVGTTGKGNTIYF

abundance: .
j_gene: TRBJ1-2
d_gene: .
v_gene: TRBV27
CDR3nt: TGTGCCAGCAGCCAGGGACAATCCTATGGCTACACCTTC
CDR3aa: CASSQGQSYGYTF

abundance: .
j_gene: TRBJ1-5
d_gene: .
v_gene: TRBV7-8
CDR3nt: TGTGCCAGCAGCTCCGGATCCAGGGTGGGCAATCAGCCCCAGCATTTT
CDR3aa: CASSSGSRVGNQPQHF

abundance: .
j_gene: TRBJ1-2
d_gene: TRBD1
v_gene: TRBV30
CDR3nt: TGTGCCTGGAATCCAGGGGGTCATGGCTACACCTTC
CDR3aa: CAWNPGGHGYTF

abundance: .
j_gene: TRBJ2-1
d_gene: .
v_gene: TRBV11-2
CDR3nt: TGTGCCAGCAGCCGCCGGGGGCTAGCGGATCAATACAATGAGCAGTTCTTC
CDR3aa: CASSRRGLADQYNEQFF

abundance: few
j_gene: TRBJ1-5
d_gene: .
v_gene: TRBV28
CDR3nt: TGTGCCAGCAGCCCAGGGTTCGGCAATCAGCCCCAGCATTTT
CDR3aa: CASSPGFGNQPQHF

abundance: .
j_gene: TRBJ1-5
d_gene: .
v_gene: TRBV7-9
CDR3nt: TGTGCCAGCAGCTTACCAAATCAGCCCCAGCATTTT
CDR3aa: CASSLPNQPQHF

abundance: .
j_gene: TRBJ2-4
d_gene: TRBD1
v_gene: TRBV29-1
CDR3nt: TGCAGCGTGGACAGGGGAGGGAACATTCAGTACTTC
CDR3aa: CSVDRGGNIQYF

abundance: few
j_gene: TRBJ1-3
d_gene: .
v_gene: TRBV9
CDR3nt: TGTGCCAGCAGCGTAGATCAGACAGGAAACACCATATATTTT
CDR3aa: CASSVDQTGNTIYF

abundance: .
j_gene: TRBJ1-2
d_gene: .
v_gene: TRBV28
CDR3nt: TGTGCCAGCAGCCACAGTGGCTATGGCTACACCTTC
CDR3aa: CASSHSGYGYTF

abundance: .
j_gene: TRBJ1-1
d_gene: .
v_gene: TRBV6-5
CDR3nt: TGTGCCAGCAGCCCCCCCGGGGACAAGAACACTGAAGCTTTCTTT
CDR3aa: CASSPPGDKNTEAFF

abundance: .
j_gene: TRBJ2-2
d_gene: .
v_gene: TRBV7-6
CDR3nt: TGTGCCAGCAGCTTTACAGGGAGCGACACCGGGGAGCTGTTTTTT
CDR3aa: CASSFTGSDTGELFF

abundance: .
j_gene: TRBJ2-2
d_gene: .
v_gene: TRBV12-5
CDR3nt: TGTGCTAGTGGTTTTCGGGCTGGAGGCGACACCGGGGAGCTGTTTTTT
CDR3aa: CASGFRAGGDTGELFF

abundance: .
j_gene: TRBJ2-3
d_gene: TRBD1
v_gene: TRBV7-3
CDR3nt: TGTGCCAGCAGCCGAGACAGGGGGGATACGCAGTATTTT
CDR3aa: CASSRDRGDTQYF

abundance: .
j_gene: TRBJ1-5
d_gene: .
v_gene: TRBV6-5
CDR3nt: TGTGCCAGCAGGAGCGGGGTCGGGAGCAATCAGCCCCAGCATTTT
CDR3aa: CASRSGVGSNQPQHF

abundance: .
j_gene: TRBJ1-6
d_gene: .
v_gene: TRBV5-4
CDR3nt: TGTGCCAGCAGCTCCAGTCCTAATTCACCCCTCCACTTT
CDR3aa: CASSSSPNSPLHF

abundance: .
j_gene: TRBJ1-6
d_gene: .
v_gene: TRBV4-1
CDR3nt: TGCGCCAGCAGCCAAGACAACAGAACACCCCTCCACTTT
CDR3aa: CASSQDNRTPLHF

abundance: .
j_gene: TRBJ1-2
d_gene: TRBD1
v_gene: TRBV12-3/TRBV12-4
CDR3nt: TGTGCCAGCACCCTTACAGGGGGCTATGGCTACACCTTC
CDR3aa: CASTLTGGYGYTF

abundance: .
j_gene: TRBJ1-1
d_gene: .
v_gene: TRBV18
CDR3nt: TGTGCCAGCTCACCAGGGGCAGGGAGGGAAACTGAAGCTTTCTTT
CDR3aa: CASSPGAGRETEAFF

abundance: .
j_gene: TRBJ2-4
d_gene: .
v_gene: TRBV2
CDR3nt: TGTGCCAGCAGTGAAGCGCTACGGGGGAACATTCAGTACTTC
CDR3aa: CASSEALRGNIQYF

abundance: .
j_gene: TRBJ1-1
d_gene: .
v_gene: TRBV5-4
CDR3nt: TGTGCCAGCAGCGTTACAGGGCGGACGAACACTGAAGCTTTCTTT
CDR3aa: CASSVTGRTNTEAFF

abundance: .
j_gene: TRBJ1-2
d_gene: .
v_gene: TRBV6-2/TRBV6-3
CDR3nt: TGTGCCAGCAGTCAACAGGGAAGTGGCTACACCTTC
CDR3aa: CASSQQGSGYTF

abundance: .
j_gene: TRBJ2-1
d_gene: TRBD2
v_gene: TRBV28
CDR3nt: TGTGCCAGCACCCTAGCGGGGGGCCACCCCTACAATGAGCAGTTCTTC
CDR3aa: CASTLAGGHPYNEQFF

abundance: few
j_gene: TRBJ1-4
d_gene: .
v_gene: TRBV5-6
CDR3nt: TGTGCCAGCAGCTTGGTCAGTAATGAAAAACTGTTTTTT
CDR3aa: CASSLVSNEKLFF

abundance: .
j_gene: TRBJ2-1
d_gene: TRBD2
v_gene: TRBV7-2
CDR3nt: TGTGCCAGCAGCTTGCGGGGGACTACCCACAATGAGCAGTTCTTC
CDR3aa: CASSLRGTTHNEQFF

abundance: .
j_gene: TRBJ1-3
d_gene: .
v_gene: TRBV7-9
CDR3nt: TGTGCCATTGAGCGTGGCTCTGGAAACACCATATATTTT
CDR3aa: CAIERGSGNTIYF

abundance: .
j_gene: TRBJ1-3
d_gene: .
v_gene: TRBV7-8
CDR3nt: TGTGCCAGCAGCTTAGCGGGCAGCTCTGGAAACACCATATATTTT
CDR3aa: CASSLAGSSGNTIYF

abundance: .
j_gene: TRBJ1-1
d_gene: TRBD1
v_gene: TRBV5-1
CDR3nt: TGCGCCAGCAGCCTAAGACCAGGGGGCCGGTACACTGAAGCTTTCTTT
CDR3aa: CASSLRPGGRYTEAFF

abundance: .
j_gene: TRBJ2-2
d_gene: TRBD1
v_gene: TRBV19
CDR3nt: TGTGCCAGTAGGCCTCAGGGGGCGATCCCCGGGGAGCTGTTTTTT
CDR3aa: CASRPQGAIPGELFF

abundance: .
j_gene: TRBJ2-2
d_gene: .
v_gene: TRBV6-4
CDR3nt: TGTGCCAGCAGACGGGACTTGAACACCGGGGAGCTGTTTTTT
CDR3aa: CASRRDLNTGELFF

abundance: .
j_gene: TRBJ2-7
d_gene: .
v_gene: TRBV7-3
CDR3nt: TGTGCCAGCAGCTTACAACAGGCCCACGAGCAGTACTTC
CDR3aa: CASSLQQAHEQYF

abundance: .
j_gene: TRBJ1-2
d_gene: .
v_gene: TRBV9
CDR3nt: TGTGCCAGCAGCCCCCGGGGAGGAACAATCAATGGCTACACCTTC
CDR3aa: CASSPRGGTINGYTF

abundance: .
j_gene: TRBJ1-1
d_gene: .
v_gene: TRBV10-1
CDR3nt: TGCGCCAGCAGTGAGGCGGTAGGGGCGGAGAAGAACACTGAAGCTTTCTTT
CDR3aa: CASSEAVGAEKNTEAFF

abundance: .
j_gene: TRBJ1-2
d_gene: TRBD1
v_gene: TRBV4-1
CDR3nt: TGCGCCAGCAGCCAAGGTCAGGGGGCAATCTATGGCTACACCTTC
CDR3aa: CASSQGQGAIYGYTF

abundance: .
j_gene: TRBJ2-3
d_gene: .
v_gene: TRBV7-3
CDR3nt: TGTGCCAGCAGCTCCAAAGGGGGATTTAATACAGATACGCAGTATTTT
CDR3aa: CASSSKGGFNTDTQYF

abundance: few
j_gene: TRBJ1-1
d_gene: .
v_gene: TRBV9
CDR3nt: TGTGCCAGCAGCGCAGGGAACACTGAAGCTTTCTTT
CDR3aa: CASSAGNTEAFF

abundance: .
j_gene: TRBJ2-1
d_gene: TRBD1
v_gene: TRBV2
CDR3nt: TGTGCCAGCAGGGGACAGGGTGTAGTTACGGATGAGCAGTTCTTC
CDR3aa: CASRGQGVVTDEQFF

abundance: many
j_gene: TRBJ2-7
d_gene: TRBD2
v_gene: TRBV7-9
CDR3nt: TGTGCCAGCAGCTTTGCGTCTCGGGGGGCCTACGAGCAGTACTTC
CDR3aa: CASSFASRGAYEQYF

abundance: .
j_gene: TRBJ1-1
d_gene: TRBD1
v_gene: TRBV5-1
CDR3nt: TGCGCCAGCAGTTTGAGGGACAGGGCTTTGGGCACTGAAGCTTTCTTT
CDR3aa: CASSLRDRALGTEAFF

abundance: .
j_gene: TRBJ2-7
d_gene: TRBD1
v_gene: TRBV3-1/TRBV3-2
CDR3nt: TGTGCCAGCAGCCAAAGTGCGGTCGGGACAGGGGGCTACGAGCAGTACTTC
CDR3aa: CASSQSAVGTGGYEQYF

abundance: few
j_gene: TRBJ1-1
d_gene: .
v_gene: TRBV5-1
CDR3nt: TGCGCCAGCAGCTTGGGGACTGGCACCACTGAAGCTTTCTTT
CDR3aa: CASSLGTGTTEAFF

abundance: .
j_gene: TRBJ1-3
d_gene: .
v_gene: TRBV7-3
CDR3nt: TGTGCCAGCAGCGACAGGTCTGGAAACACCATATATTTT
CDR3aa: CASSDRSGNTIYF

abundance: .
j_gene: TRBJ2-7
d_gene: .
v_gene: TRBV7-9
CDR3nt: TGTGCCAGCAGCCTACAAGGAGGACTCGGGGAGCAGTACTTC
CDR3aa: CASSLQGGLGEQYF

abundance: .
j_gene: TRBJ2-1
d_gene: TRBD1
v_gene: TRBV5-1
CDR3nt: TGCGCCACGGGGCCCACAGGGGAAGGGTACAATGAGCAGTTCTTC
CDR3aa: CATGPTGEGYNEQFF

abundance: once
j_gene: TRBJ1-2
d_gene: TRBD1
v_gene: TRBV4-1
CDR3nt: TGCGCCAGCAGCCACCGGACAGGAACTAACTATGGCTACACCTTC
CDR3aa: CASSHRTGTNYGYTF

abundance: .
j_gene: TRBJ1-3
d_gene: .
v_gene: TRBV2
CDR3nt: TGTGCCAGCAGGCCAGGGTCTGGAAACACCATATATTTT
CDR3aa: CASRPGSGNTIYF

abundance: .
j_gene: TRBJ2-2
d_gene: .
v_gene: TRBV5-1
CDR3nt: TGCGCCAGCAGCTTGGTAGTCACAGGGAACACCGGGGAGCTGTTTTTT
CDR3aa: CASSLVVTGNTGELFF

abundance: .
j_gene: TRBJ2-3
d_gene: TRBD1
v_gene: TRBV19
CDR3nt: TGTGCCAGTAGTATCGCCAGGGGGACAGATACGCAGTATTTT
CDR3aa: CASSIARGTDTQYF